This T cell receptor beta chain appears in the sequencing data of a study of vaccination effects on CD4 cells after COVID-19. This clone was observed a handful of times. The antigen is not known. Germline assignment: CDR1 SGHRS and CDR2 YFSETQ. V was trimmed by 0 bases and J by 6 bases, leaving 10 bases between them. The CDR3 is 14 residues long. TCRdb's table, derived via immunoSEQ multiplex PCR, lists solely in-frame clones and lacks some. Seen here are about 64,000 clones, around 80% observed once, and the top ten hold 2%. Expansion with viral peptide pools was applied to antigen-specific CD4+ T cells by the ViraFEST assay prior to sequencing. Once cultured for under 11 days, the cells underwent separation to obtain CD4+ T cells. Everyone in the study got two shots of either the BNT162b2 or mRNA-1273 vaccine. Each vaccine recipient was nucleocapsid antibody negative and had no prior SARS-CoV-2 infection.

The chain uses TRBV5-1 and TRBJ1-5; no reliable D call. The clonotype originates from a human donor who received a COVID-19 vaccine. Sample: CD4+ T cells from PBMCs cultured with HCoV-OC43 spike peptides, taken after COVID-19 vaccination. Subset: HCoV-OC43 spike overlapping peptide pool stimulation. The CDR3 bases are TGCGCCAGCAGCTTGGGGTCCGCGGGTCAGCCCCAGCATTTT. Protein: CASSLGSAGQPQHF.